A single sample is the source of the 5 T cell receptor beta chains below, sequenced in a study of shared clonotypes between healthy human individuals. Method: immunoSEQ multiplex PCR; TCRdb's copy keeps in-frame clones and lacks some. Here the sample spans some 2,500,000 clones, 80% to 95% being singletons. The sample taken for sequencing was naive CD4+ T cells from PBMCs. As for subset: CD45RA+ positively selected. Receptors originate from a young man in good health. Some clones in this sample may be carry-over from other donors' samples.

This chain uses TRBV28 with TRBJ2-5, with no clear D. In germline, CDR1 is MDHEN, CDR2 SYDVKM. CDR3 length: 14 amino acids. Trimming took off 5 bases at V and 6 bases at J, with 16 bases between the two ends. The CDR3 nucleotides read TGTGCCAGCAGTCCCGCCCCCCGTCGGCAGACCCAGTACTTC. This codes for CASSPAPRRQTQYF.

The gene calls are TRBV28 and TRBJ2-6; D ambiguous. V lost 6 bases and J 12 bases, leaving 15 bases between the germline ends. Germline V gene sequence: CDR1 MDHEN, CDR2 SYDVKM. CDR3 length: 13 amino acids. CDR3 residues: CASRRHKPGVLTF. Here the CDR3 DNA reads TGTGCCAGCAGGCGTCACAAACCAGGCGTCCTGACTTTC.

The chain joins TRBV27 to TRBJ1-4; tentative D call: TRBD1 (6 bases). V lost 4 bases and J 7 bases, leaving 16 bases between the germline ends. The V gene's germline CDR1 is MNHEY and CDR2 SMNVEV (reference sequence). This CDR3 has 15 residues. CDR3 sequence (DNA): TGTGCCAGCAGTTCCGCGAGGGGGGGAGGTGAAAAACTGTTTTTT. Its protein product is CASSSARGGGEKLFF.

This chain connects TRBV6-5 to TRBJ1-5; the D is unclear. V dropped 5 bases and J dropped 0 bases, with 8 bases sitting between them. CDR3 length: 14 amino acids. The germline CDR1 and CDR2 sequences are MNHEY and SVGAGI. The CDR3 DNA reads TGTGCCAGCAGTACACCGTATAGCAATCAGCCCCAGCATTTT. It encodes CASSTPYSNQPQHF.

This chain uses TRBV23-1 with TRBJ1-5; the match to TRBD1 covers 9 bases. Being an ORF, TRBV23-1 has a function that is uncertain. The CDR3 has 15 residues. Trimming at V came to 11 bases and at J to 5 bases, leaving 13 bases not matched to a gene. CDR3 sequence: CAGKDRGDPHQPQHF. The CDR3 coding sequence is TGCGCCGGCAAGGACAGGGGTGATCCTCATCAGCCCCAGCATTTT.